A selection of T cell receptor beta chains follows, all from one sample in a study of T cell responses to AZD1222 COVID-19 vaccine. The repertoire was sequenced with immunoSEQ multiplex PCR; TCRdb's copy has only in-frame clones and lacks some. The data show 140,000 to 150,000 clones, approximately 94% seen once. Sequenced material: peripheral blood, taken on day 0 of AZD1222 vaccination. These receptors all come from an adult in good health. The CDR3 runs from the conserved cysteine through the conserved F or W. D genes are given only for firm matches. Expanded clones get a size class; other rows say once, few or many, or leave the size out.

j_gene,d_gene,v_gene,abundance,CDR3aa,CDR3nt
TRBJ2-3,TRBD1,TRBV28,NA,CASSLFVPPQGDF,TGTGCCAGCAGTTTATTCGTTCCCCCACAGGGGGATTTT
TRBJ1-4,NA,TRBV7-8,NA,CASSLARGGEKLFF,TGTGCCAGCAGCTTAGCGAGGGGCGGTGAAAAACTGTTTTTT
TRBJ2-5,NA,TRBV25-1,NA,CAVRDSLGETQYF,TGTGCCGTACGGGACTCCCTGGGAGAGACCCAGTACTTC
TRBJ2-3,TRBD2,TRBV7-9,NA,CASSRGLAGGRTDTQYF,TGTGCCAGCAGCCGTGGACTAGCGGGGGGGCGAACAGATACGCAGTATTTT
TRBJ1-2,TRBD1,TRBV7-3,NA,CASSSDRGDGYTF,TGTGCCAGCAGCTCGGACAGGGGAGATGGCTACACCTTC
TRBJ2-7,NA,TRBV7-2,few,CASSPGVGYEQYF,TGTGCCAGCAGCCCCGGTGTAGGCTACGAGCAGTACTTC
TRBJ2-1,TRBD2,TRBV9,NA,CASGTSASNEQFF,TGTGCCAGCGGGACTAGCGCCTCCAATGAGCAGTTCTTC
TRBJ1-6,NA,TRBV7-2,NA,CASSLGVQDLHF,TGTGCCAGCAGCTTAGGGGTCCAGGATCTCCACTTT
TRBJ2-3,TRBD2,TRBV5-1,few,CASKRLAPTSTDTQYF,TGCGCCAGCAAAAGACTAGCGCCTACTAGCACAGATACGCAGTATTTT
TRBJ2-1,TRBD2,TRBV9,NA,CASSVESEVAGWGNEQFF,TGTGCCAGCAGCGTAGAGAGTGAGGTAGCGGGATGGGGCAATGAGCAGTTCTTC
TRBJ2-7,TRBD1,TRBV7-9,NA,CASSLLGQGGYEQYF,TGTGCCAGCAGCTTATTGGGACAGGGGGGCTACGAGCAGTACTTC
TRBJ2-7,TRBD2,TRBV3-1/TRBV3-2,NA,CASSLLGLPYEQYF,TGTGCCAGCAGCCTGCTGGGACTACCCTACGAGCAGTACTTC
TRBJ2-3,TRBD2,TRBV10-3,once,CAISARVSIAGGPTDTQYF,TGTGCCATCAGTGCTCGCGTCAGTATAGCGGGAGGGCCGACAGATACGCAGTATTTT
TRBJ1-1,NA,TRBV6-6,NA,CASSYQVMNTEAFF,TGTGCCAGCAGTTACCAGGTCATGAACACTGAAGCTTTCTTT
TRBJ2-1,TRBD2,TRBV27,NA,CASTFGAGGHNEQFF,TGTGCCAGCACTTTCGGAGCGGGAGGACACAATGAGCAGTTCTTC
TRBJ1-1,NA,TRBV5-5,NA,CASSQLRITTEAFF,TGTGCCAGCAGCCAACTCAGGATAACCACTGAAGCTTTCTTT
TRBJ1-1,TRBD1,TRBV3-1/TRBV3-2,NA,CASSRRIRTGNTEAFF,TGTGCCAGCAGCCGGCGAATAAGGACAGGGAACACTGAAGCTTTCTTT
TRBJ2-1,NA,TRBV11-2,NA,CASSLDQNEQFF,TGTGCCAGCAGCTTAGACCAGAACGAGCAGTTCTTC
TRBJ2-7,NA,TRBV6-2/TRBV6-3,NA,CASSYELVRRSYEQYF,TGTGCCAGCAGTTACGAACTCGTTAGGCGCTCCTACGAGCAGTACTTC
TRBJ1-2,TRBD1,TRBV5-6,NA,CASWGPSGTGNGYTF,TGTGCCAGCTGGGGCCCTTCCGGGACAGGGAATGGCTACACCTTC
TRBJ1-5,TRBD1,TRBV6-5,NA,CASTRDRASNQPQHF,TGTGCCAGCACTCGGGACAGGGCTAGCAATCAGCCCCAGCATTTT
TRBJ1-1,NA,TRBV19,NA,CASNLEGDTEAFF,TGTGCCAGTAACTTGGAGGGGGACACTGAAGCTTTCTTT
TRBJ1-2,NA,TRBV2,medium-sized,CASSVGNNVGYTF,TGTGCCAGCAGTGTGGGTAACAATGTGGGCTACACCTTC
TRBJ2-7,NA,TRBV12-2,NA,CASRLARGLAGFYEQYF,TGTGCAAGTCGCTTAGCGAGAGGACTAGCGGGATTCTACGAGCAGTACTTC
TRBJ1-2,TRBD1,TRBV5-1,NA,CASSLAPPQGVGSRGYTF,TGCGCCAGCAGCTTGGCACCCCCTCAGGGGGTGGGTAGTCGAGGCTACACCTTC
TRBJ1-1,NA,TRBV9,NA,CASSSTGSDTEAFF,TGTGCCAGCAGCTCTACAGGGTCCGACACTGAAGCTTTCTTT
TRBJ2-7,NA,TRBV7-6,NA,CASSLAQGIVMTSSYEQYF,TGTGCCAGCAGCTTAGCCCAAGGTATCGTGATGACGAGCTCCTACGAGCAGTACTTC
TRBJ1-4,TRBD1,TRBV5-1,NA,CASSSNRQGGEKLFF,TGCGCCAGCAGCTCGAATAGACAGGGGGGAGAAAAACTGTTTTTT
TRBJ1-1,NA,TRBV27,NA,CASSLTGTEAFF,TGTGCCAGCAGTTTAACAGGCACTGAAGCTTTCTTT
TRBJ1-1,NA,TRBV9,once,CASSVTGFTEAFF,TGTGCCAGCAGCGTAACCGGGTTCACTGAAGCTTTCTTT
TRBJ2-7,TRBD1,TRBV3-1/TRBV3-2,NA,CASSQVGQGLGEQYF,TGTGCCAGCAGCCAAGTGGGACAGGGTTTGGGCGAGCAGTACTTC
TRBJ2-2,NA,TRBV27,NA,CASSPPMAGAIAGELFF,TGTGCCAGCAGTCCCCCTATGGCGGGGGCCATCGCCGGGGAGCTGTTTTTT
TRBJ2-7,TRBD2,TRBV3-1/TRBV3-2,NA,CASSLLRELAGGGLYEQYF,TGTGCCAGCAGCCTTCTTCGGGAACTAGCGGGAGGAGGACTTTACGAGCAGTACTTC
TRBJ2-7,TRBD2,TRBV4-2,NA,CASSQDLLAGLMLANEQYF,TGTGCCAGCAGCCAAGATCTATTAGCGGGACTAATGTTAGCTAACGAGCAGTACTTC
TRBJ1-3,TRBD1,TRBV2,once,CASRPGQLSGNTIYF,TGTGCCAGCAGACCGGGACAGCTATCTGGAAACACCATATATTTT
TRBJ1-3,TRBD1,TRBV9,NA,CASSVERTGVEPQSSGNTIYF,TGTGCCAGCAGCGTAGAGAGGACAGGGGTCGAACCCCAGAGCTCTGGAAACACCATATATTTT
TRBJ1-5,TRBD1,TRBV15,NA,CATSRATGGQPQHF,TGTGCCACCAGCAGAGCAACAGGGGGGCAGCCCCAGCATTTT
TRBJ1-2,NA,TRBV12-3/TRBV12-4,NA,CASRLGGFGYTF,TGTGCCAGCCGACTCGGAGGATTTGGCTACACCTTC
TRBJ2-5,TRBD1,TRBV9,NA,CASASLSGGETQYF,TGTGCCAGCGCCTCCCTGTCAGGGGGAGAGACCCAGTACTTC
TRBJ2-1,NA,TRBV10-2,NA,CASRGGKGGEQFF,TGCGCCAGCAGAGGCGGGAAGGGTGGTGAGCAGTTCTTC
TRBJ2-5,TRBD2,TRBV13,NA,CASSSAERGRETQYF,TGTGCCAGCAGCTCCGCGGAGCGGGGTAGGGAGACCCAGTACTTC
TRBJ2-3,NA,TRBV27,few,CASSRQGVTDTQYF,TGTGCCAGCAGCCGTCAGGGAGTCACAGATACGCAGTATTTT
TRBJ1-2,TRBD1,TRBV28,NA,CASTVGFLDRGLYGYTF,TGTGCCAGCACCGTTGGGTTCTTGGACAGGGGGCTTTATGGCTACACCTTC
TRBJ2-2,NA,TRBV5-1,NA,CASSPQFQGTGELFF,TGCGCCAGCAGCCCACAGTTCCAGGGTACCGGGGAGCTGTTTTTT
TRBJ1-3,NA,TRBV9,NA,CASSVEGISGNTIYF,TGTGCCAGCAGCGTAGAGGGGATCTCTGGAAACACCATATATTTT
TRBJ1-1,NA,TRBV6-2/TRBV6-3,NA,CASSSGGKGRLGAFF,TGTGCCAGCAGTTCCGGAGGGAAAGGGAGATTAGGAGCTTTCTTT
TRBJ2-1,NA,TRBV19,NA,CASSTRTTPYNEQFF,TGTGCCAGTAGTACCCGGACTACCCCTTACAATGAGCAGTTCTTC
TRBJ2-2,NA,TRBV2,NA,CASSLTGESGAGELFF,TGTGCCAGCAGTTTGACGGGGGAGAGTGGGGCCGGGGAGCTGTTTTTT
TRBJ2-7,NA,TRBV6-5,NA,CASSPSRGSPYEQYF,TGTGCCAGTTCCCCCTCCAGGGGTTCACCCTACGAGCAGTACTTC
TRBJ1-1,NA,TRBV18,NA,CASSSDLNTEAFF,TGTGCCAGCTCTTCCGACCTGAACACTGAAGCTTTCTTT
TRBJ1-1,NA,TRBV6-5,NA,CASRRTLTSNTEAFF,TGTGCCAGCAGGAGGACCCTTACTTCGAACACTGAAGCTTTCTTT
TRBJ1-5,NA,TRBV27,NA,CASSLSTGSNQPQHF,TGTGCCAGCAGTTTATCGACAGGTAGCAATCAGCCCCAGCATTTT
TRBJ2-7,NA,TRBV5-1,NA,CASSLVGRNYEQYF,TGCGCCAGCAGCTTGGTGGGCCGGAACTACGAGCAGTACTTC
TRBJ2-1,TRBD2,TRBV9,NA,CASSAPGGYNEQFF,TGTGCCAGCAGCGCCCCGGGGGGCTACAATGAGCAGTTCTTC
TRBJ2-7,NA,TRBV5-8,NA,CASSLPRSSSYEQYF,TGTGCCAGCAGCTTGCCCCGTTCGAGCTCCTACGAGCAGTACTTC
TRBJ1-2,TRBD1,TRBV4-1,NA,CASSHAQGQAYGYTF,TGCGCCAGCAGCCACGCCCAGGGACAGGCCTATGGCTACACCTTC
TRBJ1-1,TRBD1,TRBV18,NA,CASSPGTQGDEAFF,TGTGCCAGCTCTCCCGGGACCCAGGGGGATGAAGCTTTCTTT
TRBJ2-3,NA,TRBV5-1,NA,CASSSRSPSTDTQYF,TGCGCCAGCAGCTCCAGGAGCCCAAGCACAGATACGCAGTATTTT